This TCR beta chain is from a study of chemoradiotherapy in HPV16-positive cancers. Per germline, CDR1 WSHSY and CDR2 SAAADI. CDR3 length: 18 residues. The V gene end was trimmed by 5 bases and the J gene end by 0 bases; junction bases not matched to a gene: 9. The assay was immunoSEQ multiplex PCR, and TCRdb's table has in-frame clones only and misses some. The sample records 4,000 or so clones, roughly 80% being singletons. The chain combines TRBV10-2 with TRBJ1-6; 8 bases agree with TRBD1. The sequencing here drew on tumor tissue, taken from a patient who underwent chemoradiotherapy. The TCR was taken from a human donor with HPV-associated anogenital cancer. CDR3 sequence (DNA): TGCGCCAGCAGTAAGAACAGGGGGTCGAGCTCCTATAATTCACCCCTCCACTTT. Protein: CASSKNRGSSSYNSPLHF.